Listed below are T cell receptor beta chains from one sample, sequenced in a study of CD8+CD57+ T cells in acquired aplastic anemia. TCRdb independently ran MiXCR on the reads; one entry per CDR3 protein. The sample contains 180,000 or so distinct CDR3 sequences, roughly 65% of which appear only once. Source material: sorted CD4+, CD8+, or CD8+CD57+ T cells (not recorded which) from PBMCs. The receptors shown here come from a human donor with aplastic anemia. CDR3s include the opening cysteine and the closing phenylalanine or tryptophan. The D gene is left open where the match is weak. Some rows mark clone size as missing; the rest say once, few, many or name a class of expanded clone.

CSATRTSGPGWETQYF	TGCAGTGCTACGAGGACTAGCGGGCCTGGGTGGGAGACCCAGTACTTC	-	TRBD2	TRBV20-1	TRBJ2-5
CAIWGGSYNSPLHF	TGTGCCATCTGGGGGGGCTCCTATAATTCACCCCTCCACTTT	-	-	TRBV10-3	TRBJ1-6
CATSFRTSGLYNEQFF	TGTGCCACCAGCTTCCGGACTAGCGGGTTATACAATGAGCAGTTCTTC	-	TRBD2	TRBV15	TRBJ2-1
CATFARATKVSYEQYF	TGTGCCACCTTCGCTCGGGCGACTAAGGTATCCTACGAGCAGTACTTC	-	-	TRBV24-1	TRBJ2-7
CSTQTAGMNTEAFF	TGCAGTACACAGACCGCTGGTATGAACACTGAAGCTTTCTTT	-	-	TRBV20-1	TRBJ1-1
CASSMVGTPDEQFF	TGTGCCAGCAGTATGGTGGGGACACCCGATGAGCAGTTCTTC	many	-	TRBV6-5	TRBJ2-1
CASRDRQAYNEQFF	TGCGCCAGCAGGGACCGACAGGCTTACAATGAGCAGTTCTTC	-	-	TRBV10-2	TRBJ2-1
CGSAAAGGTDTQYF	TGTGGCAGCGCCGCAGCGGGGGGCACAGATACGCAGTATTTT	once	TRBD2	TRBV7-9	TRBJ2-3
CASSVLKGTNEQFF	TGTGCCTCTTCGGTCCTGAAGGGAACCAATGAGCAGTTCTTC	-	-	TRBV19	TRBJ2-1
CSARETISGNTIYF	TGCAGTGCTAGAGAGACCATATCGGGAAACACCATATATTTC	-	-	TRBV20-1	TRBJ1-3
CASSLTGEGEQYF	TGTGCCAGCAGCTTGACAGGGGAGGGCGAGCAGTACTTC	few	-	TRBV7-8	TRBJ2-7
CAISEAGREQYF	TGTGCCATCAGTGAGGCGGGTAGAGAGCAGTACTTC	-	-	TRBV10-3	TRBJ2-7
CASSSPLDRADYGYTF	TGTGCCAGCAGCTCCCCTCTTGACAGGGCGGACTATGGCTACACCTTC	many	TRBD1	TRBV7-9	TRBJ1-2
CASSQGVQSQETQYF	TGCGCCAGCAGCCAAGGAGTACAGAGCCAAGAGACCCAGTACTTC	-	-	TRBV4-1	TRBJ2-5
CATSDFTPGRTDTQYF	TGTGCCACCAGTGATTTCACCCCCGGCAGGACAGATACGCAGTATTTT	-	-	TRBV24-1	TRBJ2-3
CASSLRSAGVGGYTF	TGTGCCAGCAGTTTAAGGTCGGCAGGGGTAGGTGGCTACACCTTC	-	-	TRBV12-3/TRBV12-4	TRBJ1-2
CAISEAGGGTDTQYF	TGTGCCATCAGTGAGGCGGGGGGCGGTACAGATACGCAGTATTTT	few	TRBD2	TRBV6-4	TRBJ2-3
CASSLTSGSFNEQYF	TGCGCCAGCAGCTTGACTAGCGGGAGTTTCAACGAGCAGTACTTC	-	TRBD2	TRBV7-2	TRBJ2-7
CASSLDGSGRYEQYF	TGTGCCAGCAGCTTAGATGGTAGCGGGAGATACGAGCAGTACTTC	-	TRBD2	TRBV11-2	TRBJ2-7
CASGRDGGANEKLFF	TGCGCCAGCGGTCGGGACGGGGGTGCTAATGAAAAACTGTTTTTT	-	-	TRBV5-1	TRBJ1-4
CASSPKGQGYTEAFF	TGTGCCAGCAGCCCCAAAGGACAGGGGTACACTGAAGCTTTCTTT	-	TRBD1	TRBV9	TRBJ1-1
CACMYLQGVNTEAFF	TGTGCCTGTATGTATTTACAGGGGGTGAACACTGAAGCTTTCTTT	-	TRBD1	TRBV19	TRBJ1-1
CASSLGDKTYF	TGTGCCAGCAGCTTAGGGGACAAAACGTACTTC	-	-	TRBV7-9	TRBJ2-7
CASSTRDRHNEQFF	TGTGCCAGCAGCACCCGGGACAGGCACAATGAGCAGTTCTTC	-	TRBD1	TRBV19	TRBJ2-1
CSVRSSENTEAFF	TGCAGCGTGCGTTCCTCGGAGAACACTGAAGCTTTCTTT	once	-	TRBV29-1	TRBJ1-1
CASQPGSGITTDTQYF	TGTGCCAGCCAACCGGGGAGCGGGATAACTACAGATACGCAGTATTTT	-	TRBD2	TRBV7-2	TRBJ2-3
CASSLGRVVDEQFF	TGTGCCAGCAGCTTGGGCAGGGTAGTGGATGAGCAGTTCTTC	-	-	TRBV7-2	TRBJ2-1
CASSPTRVGKWAEAFF	TGTGCCAGCTCACCGACTAGGGTCGGGAAATGGGCTGAAGCTTTCTTT	-	-	TRBV18	TRBJ1-1
CATSRGESGPGSGANVLTF	TGTGCCACCAGCAGAGGGGAGTCGGGGCCCGGCTCTGGGGCCAACGTCCTGACTTTC	-	-	TRBV15	TRBJ2-6
CASERGGANEQFF	TGTGCCAGCGAACGCGGGGGGGCCAATGAGCAGTTCTTC	-	TRBD2	TRBV2	TRBJ2-1
CSARGWTGGDYGYTF	TGCAGTGCTAGAGGGTGGACAGGGGGCGACTATGGCTACACCTTC	-	TRBD1	TRBV20-1	TRBJ1-2
CASTRASLTGQYF	TGTGCCAGCACCAGGGCCTCCCTCACCGGGCAGTACTTC	-	-	TRBV7-8	TRBJ2-5
CASSLQLAGTDTQYF	TGTGCCAGCAGCTTACAACTAGCGGGCACAGATACGCAGTATTTT	-	TRBD2	TRBV7-9	TRBJ2-3
CASSPEPQETQYF	TGTGCCAGCTCACCGGAGCCCCAAGAGACCCAGTACTTC	few	-	TRBV18	TRBJ2-5
CSATDPRGENGYTF	TGCAGTGCTACCGACCCTAGGGGGGAGAATGGCTACACCTTC	-	-	TRBV20-1	TRBJ1-2
CSAVTGADTQYF	TGCAGTGCTGTCACAGGGGCCGATACGCAGTATTTT	-	TRBD1	TRBV20-1	TRBJ2-3
CASSGDGNSPLHF	TGTGCCAGCAGTGGGGACGGAAATTCACCCCTCCACTTT	many	-	TRBV6-1	TRBJ1-6
CASSYIGTYEQYF	TGTGCCAGCAGTTACATAGGGACCTACGAGCAGTACTTC	-	-	TRBV6-6	TRBJ2-7
CATSDLTGAQETQYF	TGTGCCACCAGTGATCTTACAGGGGCCCAAGAGACCCAGTACTTC	many	TRBD1	TRBV24-1	TRBJ2-5
CATSRDHGLAMWVGAFF	TGTGCCACCAGCAGAGATCACGGATTAGCGATGTGGGTGGGGGCTTTCTTT	-	-	TRBV15	TRBJ1-1
CASSLGEATRNTEASF	TGTGCCAGCAGCTTGGGGGAGGCAACCAGAAACACCGAAGCTTCCTTT	-	-	TRBV7-8	TRBJ1-1
CATSDWNTGELFF	TGTGCCACCAGTGATTGGAACACCGGGGAGCTGTTTTTT	few	-	TRBV24-1	TRBJ2-2
CASSQGHLFGTGSNYGYTF	TGCGCCAGCAGCCAAGGTCATCTTTTCGGGACAGGGTCTAACTATGGCTACACCTTC	-	TRBD1	TRBV7-3	TRBJ1-2